This TCR beta chain comes out of a study of control samples from healthy donors and cancer patients. The table came from immunoSEQ multiplex PCR; TCRdb's copy has only in-frame clones and leaves some out. The sample records about 49,000 clones, 70% to 90% being singletons. This TCR was sampled from a woman aged 45-59 years with lung cancer. The sequenced sample was PBMCs.

CDR3 in amino acids: CATMGSNAGGNQPQHF. The CDR3 DNA sequence: TGTGCCACCATGGGCAGTAATGCCGGGGGCAATCAGCCCCAGCATTTT. The rearrangement uses TRBV10-3 and TRBJ1-5; unclear D gene. V shed 10 bases and J shed 2 bases, with 21 bases lying between them. The germline V gene has CDR1 ENHRY and CDR2 SYGVKD. CDR3 length equals 16 residues.